The source of this T cell receptor beta chain is a study of control samples from healthy donors and cancer patients. Sequenced by immunoSEQ multiplex PCR; TCRdb stores in-frame clones only, minus some. The table shows 90,000 to 150,000 clones, with about 90% occurring only once. The V end was cut by 2 bases, the J end by 0 bases, with 11 bases between. Germline CDR1 SGHDT, CDR2 YYEEEE. The CDR3 totals 15 residues. V usage is TRBV5-6 and J usage is TRBJ1-1, with D uncertain. Input material: blood. The TCR was taken from a man aged 50-60 years in good health. CDR3 DNA sequence: TGTGCCAGCAGCTTAGTGCCGGGCATGAACACTGAAGCTTTCTTT. It encodes CASSLVPGMNTEAFF.